This T cell receptor beta chain was sequenced during a study of blood T cell repertoires in COVID-19. V was pared by 8 bases and J by 0 bases, with 14 bases between. The length of the CDR3 is 13 residues. Germline loops: CDR1 GTSNPN, CDR2 SVGIG (reference sequence). Original processing methods: By means of reference gene primer amplification, nucleated cell counts were estimated. The method was immunoSEQ multiplex PCR; TCRdb's version includes in-frame clones alone and lacks a portion of them. The DNA was the basis for D and trimming; V, J and clone size are from that table. The sample lists over 120,000 clones, just under 90% occurring once.

The sequence derives from a woman aged 45-60 years with active or convalescent COVID-19. The chain joins TRBV30 to TRBJ2-7; D remains unclear. Sequences were obtained from peripheral blood. The CDR3, as DNA: TGTGCCGGGGATTTCCTCGGCTCCTACGAGCAGTACTTC. Translated: CAGDFLGSYEQYF.